Included here is one T cell receptor (beta chain) sequence, with context. The target antigen is unknown. Profiled with immunoSEQ multiplex PCR; TCRdb holds only in-frame clones, not every one. Of 400,000 to 450,000 clones listed, 75% to 95% are singletons. This specimen belongs to a study of Ad26.COV2.S vaccination and SARS-CoV-2 variants. Whole-study findings and limits: Measurement of non-spike TCR breadth gave similar results in vaccine and placebo recipients. The analyses of TCR breadth and depth may have understated the size of total T cell responses.

Treatment described: 15 to 20 received Ad26.COV2.S at low or high dose, single or two shots; roughly five received placebo; per-sample allocation not given. Day 63 after the first vaccine or placebo injection was the time point for sampling. Donation was by an adult aged 18-55 years who was in Boston. This CDR3 spans 13 amino acids. The germline V and J ends were trimmed by 4 bases and 3 bases, with 9 bases remaining between them. Germline CDR1 MDHEN, CDR2 SYDVKM. V gene TRBV28 combines with J gene TRBJ1-2; D remains unclear. The receptor was isolated from a person between 18 and 60 years old who received the Ad26.COV2.S COVID-19 vaccine or a placebo. Sample: peripheral blood, taken in a trial of Ad26.COV2.S vaccine versus placebo. The DNA of the CDR3 is TGTGCCAGCAGTTCCCCTCCGGACTATGGCTACACCTTC. It translates to CASSSPPDYGYTF.